This passage covers 16 T cell receptor beta chains from one sample sequenced in a study of cytomegalovirus exposure and HLA in healthy donors. Primers for the PCR totalled 60 Vbeta and 13 Jbeta. Some clones are missing from TCRdb's copy, which holds only in-frame ones; the method was immunoSEQ multiplex PCR. Of about 130,000 clones listed, 70% to 90% are singletons. Sequencing used PBMCs. The receptor source for this set is a boy younger than 18 in good health and CMV-seronegative.

The V call is TRBV30, the J call TRBJ1-2; 12 bases agree with TRBD1. This CDR3 is 15 amino acids long. V lost 1 base and J lost 4; bases outside the gene matches: 4. Per the germline V gene, CDR1 is GTSNPN and CDR2 is SVGIG (reference sequence). CDR3: CAWSAGQGAGYGYTF. The DNA of the CDR3 is TGTGCCTGGAGTGCGGGACAGGGGGCCGGCTATGGCTACACCTTC.

As regards this clone: A junction end diverges from the germline sequence, so it may reflect a read error. The chain uses TRBV7-7 and TRBJ2-1; 9 nucleotides match TRBD1. Germline V lookup: CDR1 SSHAT, CDR2 FNYEAQ (reference sequence). The CDR3 sequence is 16 residues long. The CDR3 sequence: CASSPTGGGTHNEQFF. Here the CDR3 DNA reads TGTGCTAGCAGCCCCACAGGGGGCGGCACACACAATGAGCAGTTCTTC. Drawing the rest from reference TRBV7-7 and TRBJ2-1, the complete variable domain is GAGVSQSPRYKVTKRGQDVTLRCDPISSHATLYWYQQALGQGPEFLTYFNYEAQPDKSGLPSDRFSAERPEGSISTLTIQRTEQRDSAMYRCASSPTGGGTHNEQFFGPGTRLTVL.

The J gene is TRBJ2-3, the V gene TRBV5-1; TRBD2 matches at 8 bases. Germline CDR1 reads SGHRS; CDR2 reads YFSETQ. V lost 4 bases and J lost 14; bases outside the gene matches: 21. CDR3 length equals 16 residues. The CDR3 nucleotides are TGCGCCAGCAGCCCACCGGTAAGCGGGGGCCCAGACTCTATGTATTTT. Residues: CASSPPVSGGPDSMYF.

The V and J genes are TRBV27 and TRBJ1-1, with D perhaps matching TRBD1 (6 bases). Deletions cut 7 bases from V and 7 bases from J, with 19 bases between. The germline gives CDR1 MNHEY, CDR2 SMNVEV (reference sequence). The CDR3 is made up of 14 amino acids. The CDR3 reads CASTRLTGLSEAFF. The DNA of the CDR3 is TGTGCCAGCACAAGACTGACAGGTTTGAGTGAAGCTTTCTTT.

The chain is built from TRBV19 and TRBJ1-4; possible D gene TRBD1, 6 bases. The V end lost 5 bases, the J end lost 3 bases, and 22 bases lay between the germline ends. Germline-derived CDR1 and CDR2 are LNHDA and SQIVND (reference sequence). The CDR3 is 18 residues long. CDR3 coding DNA: TGTGCCAGTAGTCCATTCCCACGTCTACAGGGACCTAATGAAAAACTGTTTTTT. Encoded protein: CASSPFPRLQGPNEKLFF.

CDR3 nucleotides: TGTGCCAGCAGATCGGGGGTCTATGGCTACACCTTC. Protein sequence: CASRSGVYGYTF. The rearrangement links TRBV2 to TRBJ1-2; maybe TRBD1 (5 bases). The V end lost 6 bases, the J end lost 4 bases, and 9 bases lay between the germline ends. This CDR3 has 12 amino acids. Germline values: CDR1 SNHLY, CDR2 FYNNEI.

The J gene is TRBJ1-2, the V gene TRBV6-5; 8 positions agree with TRBD1. Germline CDR1 and CDR2: MNHEY and SVGAGI. CDR3 length equals 13 residues. V shed 6 bases and J 3 bases; nucleotides not matched to a gene: 3. The DNA of the CDR3 is TGTGCCAGCAGGGACAGGGTTTACTATGGCTACACCTTC. Translating it yields CASRDRVYYGYTF.

The rearrangement joins TRBV7-8 to TRBJ2-2; D is undetermined. Trimming took 4 bases from V and 6 from J, leaving 3 bases between them. The CDR3 is 11 residues long. Per the germline V gene, CDR1 is SGHVS and CDR2 is FQNEAQ. Here the CDR3 DNA reads TGTGCCAGCAGCTGGCCCGGGGAGCTGTTTTTT. Its translation: CASSWPGELFF.

This clone has just one count. The CDR3 nucleotides read TGCGCCAGCAGCCCGGGACAGCTCTCCTACAATGAGCAGTTCTTC. Amino acid sequence: CASSPGQLSYNEQFF. This chain links TRBV5-1 with TRBJ2-1; 7 bases fit TRBD1. The ends lost 4 bases at V and 0 bases at J; junction bases unmatched: 4. This CDR3 is built from 15 residues. CDR1 is SGHRS and CDR2 is YFSETQ in the germline V gene. The full variable domain, in which reference TRBV5-1 and TRBJ2-1 provide the parts outside the CDR3, is KAGVTQTPRYLIKTRGQQVTLSCSPISGHRSVSWYQQTPGQGLQFLFEYFSETQRNKGNFPGRFSGRQFSNSRSEMNVSTLELGDSALYLCASSPGQLSYNEQFFGPGTRLTVL.

The chain couples TRBV15 to TRBJ2-1, with TRBD2 matching over 13 bases. CDR1 is LNHNV and CDR2 is YYDKDF in the germline V gene (reference sequence). V trimming: 3 bases; J trimming: 10 bases; junction bases outside the gene matches: 3. The CDR3 is 14 amino acids. CDR3 sequence: CATSSTSGGGEQFF. The DNA for the CDR3 is TGTGCCACCAGCAGCACTAGCGGGGGGGGAGAGCAGTTCTTC.

The V call is TRBV5-6, the J call TRBJ2-5; TRBD1 aligns across 12 bases. J lost 5 bases, V lost 3 bases, and 5 bases had no gene match. Germline loops: CDR1 SGHDT, CDR2 YYEEEE. The CDR3 is 15 residues long. DNA for the CDR3: TGTGCCAGCAGCTGGGACAGGGGGCCGCGGGAGACCCAGTACTTC. As protein: CASSWDRGPRETQYF.

A few counts support this clone. CDR3: CASSQQGASGRWELFF. The CDR3 coding sequence is TGCGCCAGCAGCCAGCAAGGCGCTAGCGGGAGATGGGAGCTGTTTTTT. The chain carries TRBV4-1 and TRBJ2-2; 10 positions match TRBD2. CDR1 MGHRA and CDR2 YSYEKL come from the germline V gene. The CDR3 loop spans 16 amino acids. The trim removed 3 bases at V and 9 bases at J, leaving 10 bases unmatched.

A single count supports this clone. The V and J genes are TRBV12-5 and TRBJ2-7, with D perhaps matching TRBD1 (5 bases). The CDR3 runs 13 residues. Deletions cut 0 bases from V and 6 bases from J, with 9 bases between. Germline lookup yields CDR1 LGHNT and CDR2 FRNRAP. The chain's CDR3 is CASGLVGHFEQYF. CDR3 coding DNA: TGTGCTAGTGGTTTGGTAGGACATTTCGAGCAGTACTTC. Using reference TRBV12-5 and TRBJ2-7 for the parts outside the CDR3, the full variable domain is DARVTQTPRHKVTEMGQEVTMRCQPILGHNTVFWYRQTMMQGLELLAYFRNRAPLDDSGMPKDRFSAEMPDATLATLKIQPSEPRDSAVYFCASGLVGHFEQYFGPGTRLTVT.

V and J are TRBV4-1 and TRBJ1-5; 8 bases match TRBD1. CDR3 length: 17 residues. In germline, CDR1 is MGHRA, CDR2 YSYEKL. J lost 3 bases, V lost 3 bases, and 10 bases had no gene match. DNA of the CDR3: TGCGCCAGCAGCCAGGGGGTCCGGGACAGGTTCAATCAGCCCCAGCATTTT. It encodes CASSQGVRDRFNQPQHF.

This sequence joins TRBV29-1 and TRBJ2-7; tentatively, D is TRBD2 (5 bases). This CDR3 comprises 14 residues. Trimming stripped 4 bases from V and 3 bases from J, with 16 bases between. Germline V CDR1 and CDR2: SQVTM, ANQGSEA. DNA for the CDR3: TGCAGCGTTGTTGACGGACTCAGGAACTACGAGCAGTACTTC. Protein sequence: CSVVDGLRNYEQYF.

The chain couples TRBV18 to TRBJ2-2; tentatively, D is TRBD1 (5 bases). Germline lookup yields CDR1 KGHSH and CDR2 LQKENI. Trimming left V 3 bases short and J 6 bases short, with 8 bases between. The CDR3 runs to 13 residues. The CDR3 is CASSPDSSGELFF. CDR3 nucleotide sequence: TGTGCCAGCTCACCTGACAGCTCCGGGGAGCTGTTTTTT.